Listed below are T cell receptor beta chains from one sample, sequenced in a study of OX40 agonist ivuxolimab in advanced cancers. Assay: immunoSEQ multiplex PCR; the TCRdb copy retains only in-frame clones and omits some. The sample holds about 8,000 clones, around 89% seen once. Sequencing used CD4+ or CD8+ T cells sorted from blood, obtained in a trial of the OX40 agonist ivuxolimab. The receptors here all came from an adult with an advanced solid tumor such as melanoma, head and neck, liver or kidney cancer. The CDR3 runs from the conserved cysteine through the conserved F or W. A D gene is named only where the DNA matches it firmly. Size values are once, few and many counts, or a class for expanded clones, and some rows have none.

V: TRBV27; J: TRBJ1-2; size: -; D: -; CDR3: CASSLVGTRGYGYTF; DNA: TGTGCCAGCAGTTTAGTTGGTACAAGGGGCTATGGCTACACCTTC
V: TRBV6-5; J: TRBJ2-5; size: -; D: -; CDR3: CASSYSTSGNQETQYF; DNA: TGTGCCAGCAGTTACTCGACCTCTGGGAATCAAGAGACCCAGTACTTC
V: TRBV19; J: TRBJ1-2; size: -; D: -; CDR3: CASSIGSTGWFNYGYTF; DNA: TGTGCCAGTAGTATAGGTTCTACAGGGTGGTTCAACTATGGCTACACCTTC
V: TRBV18; J: TRBJ2-1; size: -; D: -; CDR3: CASSLPSTGNEQFF; DNA: TGTGCCAGCTCACTCCCTTCAACCGGCAATGAGCAGTTCTTC
V: TRBV7-6; J: TRBJ2-5; size: -; D: TRBD2; CDR3: CASSLGLAGGQETQYF; DNA: TGTGCCAGCAGCTTAGGGCTAGCGGGTGGGCAAGAGACCCAGTACTTC
V: TRBV5-1; J: TRBJ2-5; size: -; D: -; CDR3: CASSLAAGRGPGETQYF; DNA: TGCGCCAGCAGCTTGGCAGCAGGCAGAGGCCCGGGGGAGACCCAGTACTTC
V: TRBV2; J: TRBJ2-3; size: -; D: TRBD1; CDR3: CASTGTGGTNTQYF; DNA: TGTGCCAGCACCGGGACAGGGGGCACTAATACGCAGTATTTT
V: TRBV11-3; J: TRBJ2-5; size: once; D: TRBD1; CDR3: CASSLGQGKETQYF; DNA: TGTGCCAGCAGCTTAGGACAGGGTAAAGAGACCCAGTACTTC
V: TRBV7-2; J: TRBJ1-1; size: -; D: TRBD1; CDR3: CASSLVGQGGTEAFF; DNA: TGTGCCAGCAGCTTAGTAGGACAGGGTGGAACTGAAGCTTTCTTT
V: TRBV7-6; J: TRBJ1-1; size: -; D: -; CDR3: CASSFQGGTEAFF; DNA: TGTGCCAGCAGCTTCCAGGGAGGCACTGAAGCTTTCTTT
V: TRBV5-4; J: TRBJ2-1; size: -; D: -; CDR3: CASSPLAGLYNEQFF; DNA: TGTGCCAGCAGCCCCTTGGCGGGGTTATACAATGAGCAGTTCTTC
V: TRBV4-1; J: TRBJ1-4; size: -; D: -; CDR3: CASSQSFTREVGEKLFF; DNA: TGCGCCAGCAGCCAATCTTTTACCAGGGAGGTGGGTGAAAAACTGTTTTTT
V: TRBV16; J: TRBJ2-2; size: -; D: -; CDR3: CASSPSRAGELFF; DNA: TGTGCCAGCAGCCCCTCACGTGCCGGGGAGCTGTTTTTT
V: TRBV5-1; J: TRBJ1-5; size: -; D: -; CDR3: CASSLDLRGNQPQHF; DNA: TGCGCCAGCAGCTTGGATCTCCGGGGGAATCAGCCCCAGCATTTT
V: TRBV7-9; J: TRBJ1-1; size: -; D: TRBD1; CDR3: CASSLGTGRYTEAFF; DNA: TGTGCCAGCAGCTTGGGGACAGGAAGATACACTGAAGCTTTCTTT
V: TRBV7-6; J: TRBJ2-2; size: -; D: -; CDR3: CASSLAEGTGELFF; DNA: TGTGCCAGCAGCTTAGCAGAAGGGACCGGGGAGCTGTTTTTT
V: TRBV2; J: TRBJ2-7; size: -; D: -; CDR3: CASRSSWYEQYF; DNA: TGTGCCAGCAGAAGCTCTTGGTACGAGCAGTACTTC
V: TRBV7-2; J: TRBJ1-5; size: -; D: -; CDR3: CASSLEGGAGGSNQPQHF; DNA: TGTGCCAGCAGCTTAGAGGGGGGGGCGGGCGGGTCCAATCAGCCCCAGCATTTT
V: TRBV5-1; J: TRBJ2-5; size: -; D: TRBD2; CDR3: CASSLAGTSGSWGETQYF; DNA: TGCGCCAGCAGCTTGGCCGGGACTAGCGGGAGCTGGGGGGAGACCCAGTACTTC
V: TRBV18; J: TRBJ1-1; size: -; D: TRBD1; CDR3: CASSPITGDTEAFF; DNA: TGTGCCAGCTCACCAATTACAGGGGACACTGAAGCTTTCTTT
V: TRBV4-1; J: TRBJ1-2; size: -; D: -; CDR3: CASSQGAPRGWVGYTF; DNA: TGCGCCAGCAGCCAAGGGGCTCCCCGGGGTTGGGTTGGCTACACCTTC
V: TRBV18; J: TRBJ1-1; size: -; D: -; CDR3: CASSQQRGAEAFF; DNA: TGTGCCAGCTCACAACAAAGGGGGGCTGAAGCTTTCTTT
V: TRBV30; J: TRBJ2-1; size: -; D: -; CDR3: CAWSVFLSSYNEQFF; DNA: TGTGCCTGGAGTGTATTCTTAAGCTCCTACAATGAGCAGTTCTTC
V: TRBV7-9; J: TRBJ1-1; size: -; D: -; CDR3: CASSFGGPMNTEAFF; DNA: TGTGCCAGCAGCTTCGGGGGGCCTATGAACACTGAAGCTTTCTTT
V: TRBV14; J: TRBJ2-1; size: -; D: TRBD2; CDR3: CASSPTSGIASYYNEQFF; DNA: TGTGCCAGCAGCCCGACTAGCGGGATCGCCTCCTACTACAATGAGCAGTTCTTC
V: TRBV9; J: TRBJ2-7; size: few; D: -; CDR3: CASSVAPDSYEQYF; DNA: TGTGCCAGCAGCGTAGCTCCAGACTCCTACGAGCAGTACTTC
V: TRBV30; J: TRBJ2-7; size: -; D: TRBD2; CDR3: CAWSWGGEQYF; DNA: TGTGCCTGGAGTTGGGGGGGAGAGCAGTACTTC
V: TRBV14; J: TRBJ2-1; size: once; D: -; CDR3: CASSQSRSSYEQFF; DNA: TGTGCCAGCAGCCAATCTCGGAGTAGCTATGAGCAGTTCTTC
V: TRBV5-6; J: TRBJ2-4; size: -; D: -; CDR3: CASGSRGEQYF; DNA: TGTGCCAGCGGCTCCAGGGGGGAGCAGTACTTC
V: TRBV5-1; J: TRBJ1-6; size: -; D: -; CDR3: CASRPGTIDFSPLHF; DNA: TGCGCCAGCAGGCCCGGGACCATAGACTTTTCACCCCTCCACTTT
V: TRBV5-1; J: TRBJ1-2; size: -; D: -; CDR3: CASSGAGDYGYTF; DNA: TGCGCCAGCAGCGGGGCAGGGGACTATGGCTACACCTTC
V: TRBV5-1; J: TRBJ1-2; size: -; D: TRBD1; CDR3: CASSWDRAPIYGYTF; DNA: TGCGCCAGCAGCTGGGACAGGGCGCCTATCTATGGCTACACCTTC
V: TRBV10-3; J: TRBJ2-1; size: -; D: TRBD1; CDR3: CAISERGQSSYNEQFF; DNA: TGTGCCATCAGCGAAAGGGGGCAAAGCTCCTACAATGAGCAGTTCTTC
V: TRBV7-2; J: TRBJ1-2; size: -; D: TRBD1; CDR3: CASSVPGQSYGYTF; DNA: TGTGCCAGCAGCGTACCGGGACAGAGCTATGGCTACACCTTC
V: TRBV20-1; J: TRBJ2-3; size: -; D: -; CDR3: CSARDEDTQYF; DNA: TGCAGTGCTAGGGACGAGGATACGCAGTATTTT
V: TRBV5-1; J: TRBJ2-7; size: -; D: TRBD2; CDR3: CASSLGTSGISSYEQYF; DNA: TGCGCCAGCAGCCTCGGGACTAGCGGGATTAGCTCCTACGAGCAGTACTTC
V: TRBV7-3; J: TRBJ1-2; size: -; D: -; CDR3: CASSLTGGSYYGYTF; DNA: TGTGCCAGCAGCTTAACGGGAGGTTCATACTATGGCTACACCTTC
V: TRBV5-4; J: TRBJ1-2; size: -; D: TRBD1; CDR3: CASSSSATGTIYGYTF; DNA: TGTGCCAGCAGCTCGTCCGCGACAGGGACAATCTATGGCTACACCTTC
V: TRBV7-8; J: TRBJ2-7; size: -; D: -; CDR3: CASSRGQSGEQYF; DNA: TGTGCCAGCAGCCGGGGACAATCGGGCGAGCAGTACTTC
V: TRBV18; J: TRBJ2-7; size: once; D: -; CDR3: CASSTRQTYEQYF; DNA: TGTGCCAGCTCAACGCGGCAGACCTACGAGCAGTACTTC
V: TRBV7-6; J: TRBJ2-2; size: -; D: -; CDR3: CASSPDPETGELFF; DNA: TGTGCCAGCAGCCCCGACCCGGAAACCGGGGAGCTGTTTTTT
V: TRBV18; J: TRBJ1-1; size: -; D: TRBD1; CDR3: CASSPNRGLDTEAFF; DNA: TGTGCCAGCTCACCAAACAGGGGGCTAGACACTGAAGCTTTCTTT
V: TRBV2; J: TRBJ1-6; size: -; D: -; CDR3: CASSGQEYNSPLHF; DNA: TGTGCCAGCAGTGGACAGGAATATAATTCACCCCTCCACTTT
V: TRBV7-2; J: TRBJ2-1; size: once; D: TRBD2; CDR3: CASSLASGAPNEQFF; DNA: TGTGCCAGCAGCTTAGCTAGCGGGGCCCCCAATGAGCAGTTCTTC
V: TRBV10-1; J: TRBJ2-1; size: once; D: -; CDR3: CASSGRRGSSYNEQFF; DNA: TGCGCCAGCAGTGGACGAAGGGGGAGCTCCTACAATGAGCAGTTCTTC
V: TRBV5-1; J: TRBJ2-7; size: -; D: TRBD1; CDR3: CASSAGTGVSYEQYF; DNA: TGCGCCAGCAGCGCCGGGACAGGGGTCTCCTACGAGCAGTACTTC
V: TRBV14; J: TRBJ2-1; size: -; D: TRBD2; CDR3: CASGTSILRSSYNEQFF; DNA: TGTGCCAGCGGGACTAGTATATTAAGGAGCTCCTACAATGAGCAGTTCTTC
V: TRBV5-1; J: TRBJ2-1; size: -; D: -; CDR3: CASSLDFRNNEQFF; DNA: TGCGCCAGCAGCTTGGACTTCCGGAACAATGAGCAGTTCTTC
V: TRBV7-6; J: TRBJ1-1; size: -; D: -; CDR3: CASSLARAGEAFF; DNA: TGTGCCAGCAGCTTAGCGCGGGCAGGTGAAGCTTTCTTT
V: TRBV7-6; J: TRBJ2-5; size: -; D: -; CDR3: CASSFRETQYF; DNA: TGTGCCAGCAGCTTCAGGGAGACCCAGTACTTC
V: TRBV7-9; J: TRBJ2-7; size: -; D: TRBD1; CDR3: CASSLGQGENEQYF; DNA: TGTGCCAGCAGCTTAGGACAGGGTGAGAACGAGCAGTACTTC
V: TRBV30; J: TRBJ2-3; size: -; D: -; CDR3: CAWSVLTPGMDTQYF; DNA: TGTGCCTGGAGTGTACTGACCCCGGGGATGGATACGCAGTATTTT
V: TRBV5-6; J: TRBJ2-6; size: -; D: -; CDR3: CASSWGLTAGANVLTF; DNA: TGTGCCAGCAGCTGGGGGTTGACGGCTGGGGCCAACGTCCTGACTTTC
V: TRBV2; J: TRBJ2-1; size: -; D: TRBD2; CDR3: CASGGTIAIRDNEQFF; DNA: TGTGCCAGCGGCGGGACTATTGCAATTCGGGACAATGAGCAGTTCTTC
V: TRBV10-3; J: TRBJ2-3; size: -; D: -; CDR3: CAISESVGTDTQYF; DNA: TGTGCCATCAGTGAGTCGGTCGGCACAGATACGCAGTATTTT